This note documents a single T cell receptor beta chain sequence. This record comes from a study of blood T cell repertoires in COVID-19. The wider study: The United States, Italy and Spain supplied acute and convalescent COVID-19 samples.

Only in-frame clones appear in the TCRdb table, and some are missing; sequencing was by immunoSEQ multiplex PCR. The data show roughly 34,000 clones, 88% seen once. CDR3 length: 14 residues. Germline V gene sequence: CDR1 MGHDK, CDR2 SYGVNS. The J segment lost 3 bases and the V segment lost 5 bases, leaving 3 bases of the junction unmatched. Input material: peripheral blood. This receptor was identified in a man aged 55 to 69 with active COVID-19. The chain recombines TRBV25-1 with TRBJ2-7; 11 nucleotides agree with TRBD2. The CDR3 DNA reads TGTGCCAGCAGTAGGGGGACTAGCGGCTACGAGCAGTACTTC. It translates to CASSRGTSGYEQYF.